The 15 T cell receptor beta chains presented below share a single source sample, sequenced in a study of regulatory T cells in long-lasting Graves disease. CDR3-region Arm-PCR and iRepertoire HTBI primers produced the TCR beta libraries. TCRdb re-called the multiplex PCR reads with MiXCR, one entry per CDR3 protein. Of over 500,000 distinct CDR3 sequences in the sample, 15% to 20% are singletons; the top ten hold around a sixth. The time point was: newly diagnosed GD, antithyroid drugs for less than 3 months. PBMCs were the source of the RNA used for TCR sequencing. These records were also assigned to another study, of T cells in Graves' hyperthyroidism and ophthalmopathy.

The sample consisted of peripheral blood mononuclear cells (PBMCs), taken at new diagnosis, from a patient treated with antithyroid drugs. Receptor source: a woman aged 25 to 39 with Graves disease.

This clonotype turned up a few times. The chain couples TRBV29-1 to TRBJ2-3; the match to TRBD1 covers 9 bases. The germline CDR1 and CDR2 sequences are SQVTM and ANQGSEA. V trimming: 4 bases; J trimming: 4 bases; junction bases outside the gene matches: 12. CDR3 length: 16 residues. CDR3: CSVANWGTGKADTQYF. The CDR3 DNA sequence: TGCAGCGTTGCAAATTGGGGGACAGGGAAAGCAGATACGCAGTATTTT.

This clonotype was seen at least ten times. The chain uses TRBV30 and TRBJ1-1; D is uncertain. Trimming removed 0 bases at V and 4 bases at J, with 12 bases between. The germline V gene encodes CDR1 GTSNPN and CDR2 SVGIG (reference sequence). The CDR3 is made up of 14 amino acids. The CDR3 spells CAWSVPDQTTEAFF. The CDR3 DNA follows: TGTGCCTGGAGTGTACCTGACCAAACCACTGAAGCTTTCTTT.

This clonotype was detected only a few times. The chain recombines TRBV3-1 with TRBJ1-1; D is undetermined. CDR1 LGHDT and CDR2 YNNKEL come from the germline V gene (reference sequence). The CDR3 runs to 14 residues. The V gene lost 6 bases and the J gene lost 4 bases, with 15 bases spanning the gap. In DNA, the CDR3 is TGTGCCAGCAGACCCCTACCGTGGGGCACTGAAGCTTTCTTT. Its protein is CASRPLPWGTEAFF.

As to this clonotype: This may stem from a read error, because a much larger clone lies one nucleotide away. The chain joins TRBV6-1 to TRBJ1-1; D uncertain. Per germline, CDR1 MNHNS and CDR2 SASEGT. The CDR3 has 11 amino acids. The CDR3 DNA reads as TGTGCCAGCAGTGAAGTCCCTGAAGCTCTCTTT. Amino acids: CASSEVPEALF.

This clonotype has ten or more counts. The chain links TRBV20-1 to TRBJ2-5, with D uncertain. Per the germline V gene, CDR1 is DFQATT and CDR2 is SNEGSKA (reference sequence). Trimming stripped 6 bases from V and 4 bases from J, with 6 bases between. This CDR3 comprises 10 residues. The CDR3 loop is CSAPRETQYF. The CDR3 DNA follows: TGCAGTGCCCCGAGAGAGACCCAGTACTTC.

In this sample, this clonotype turned up many times. The rearrangement uses TRBV3-1 and TRBJ1-1; tentative D call: TRBD1 (5 bases). Germline V CDR1 and CDR2: LGHDT, YNNKEL (reference sequence). The CDR3 spans 13 residues. Trimming left V 3 bases short and J 5 bases short, with 10 bases between. CDR3 residues: CASSHGRVTEAFF. The CDR3 DNA follows: TGTGCCAGCAGCCATGGCAGGGTTACTGAAGCTTTCTTT.

This clonotype was counted ten times or more. The rearrangement links TRBV15 to TRBJ1-3, with 7 bases identical to TRBD1. This CDR3 has 16 residues. V lost 0 bases, J lost 4 bases, and 6 bases stayed unmatched. Germline CDR1 is LNHNV and CDR2 is YYDKDF (reference sequence). The CDR3 region is CATSREPLQGGNTIYF. CDR3 sequence (DNA): TGTGCCACCAGCAGAGAACCTCTACAGGGGGGAAACACCATATATTTT.

The chain employs TRBV3-1 and TRBJ1-3, with 11 bases fitting TRBD1. Germline CDR1 reads LGHDT; CDR2 reads YNNKEL (reference sequence). This CDR3 is 16 amino acids long. The V and J ends lost 6 bases and 2 bases, in that order; junction bases with no gene match: 6. CDR3 loop: CASSPGTGGTGNTIYF. For the CDR3, the DNA is TGTGCCAGCAGTCCGGGGACAGGGGGAACTGGAAACACCATATATTTT.

This clonotype has ten or more counts. The J gene is TRBJ2-2, the V gene TRBV28, with D uncertain. V was clipped by 4 bases and J by 6 bases, with 12 bases between them. The length of the CDR3 is 14 residues. Germline-derived CDR1 and CDR2 are MDHEN and SYDVKM. The CDR3: CASSSAGGAGELFF. The CDR3 region has the DNA TGTGCCAGCAGTTCCGCTGGTGGGGCCGGGGAGCTGTTTTTT.

The chain couples TRBV6-1 to TRBJ2-7, with D perhaps TRBD1 (6 bases). Deletions cut 5 bases from V and 9 bases from J, with 14 bases between. This CDR3 has 12 residues. Germline V CDR1 and CDR2: MNHNS, SASEGT. Written as DNA, the CDR3 is TGTGCCAGCAGTAAGGACAGTTTCACGCAGTACTTC. It encodes CASSKDSFTQYF.

This clonotype was found once. The J gene is TRBJ2-7, the V gene TRBV29-1; TRBD1 matches 11 bases. Germline CDR1 and CDR2: SQVTM and ANQGSEA. J gave up 2 bases and V 2 bases, and 2 bases lay outside the gene matches. The length of the CDR3 is 14 residues. The CDR3 spells CSVETGQGAYEQYF. Written as DNA, the CDR3 is TGCAGCGTTGAAACGGGACAGGGGGCCTACGAGCAGTACTTC.

This clonotype showed up just a few times. The chain couples TRBV9 to TRBJ2-1, with 10 nucleotides matching TRBD2. V was pared by 3 bases and J by 5 bases, with 11 bases of the junction left unmatched. CDR1 and CDR2 (germline): SGDLS, YYNGEE. This CDR3 is built from 17 residues. CDR3 sequence (DNA): TGTGCCAGCAGCGCGGAGGGGGAGCGGGAGGGCGACAATGAGCAGTTCTTC. Translating it yields CASSAEGEREGDNEQFF. The full variable domain, rest sourced from reference TRBV9 and TRBJ2-1, is DSGVTQTPKHLITATGQRVTLRCSPRSGDLSVYWYQQSLDQGLQFLIQYYNGEERAKGNILERFSAQQFPDLHSELNLSSLELGDSALYFCASSAEGEREGDNEQFFGPGTRLTVL.

This clonotype has just a few counts. The chain has TRBV7-9 and TRBJ2-1; D not certain. Germline V gene data show CDR1 as SEHNR and CDR2 as FQNEAQ (reference sequence). V was shortened by 3 bases and J by 8 bases, with 11 bases between the two germline ends. CDR3 length: 13 amino acids. CDR3: CASSLVTADEQFF. CDR3 nucleotide sequence: TGTGCCAGCAGCTTGGTTACTGCGGATGAGCAGTTCTTC.

V is TRBV4-1 and J is TRBJ2-1, with D perhaps TRBD2 (5 bases). In germline, CDR1 is MGHRA, CDR2 YSYEKL. The CDR3 extends over 12 amino acids. V gave up 3 bases and J gave up 9 bases, with 9 bases separating them. The CDR3 coding sequence is TGCGCCAGCAGCCATCCTAGCAGTGAGCAGTTCTTC. Its translation is CASSHPSSEQFF.

Ten or more counts support this clonotype. This chain uses TRBV28 with TRBJ2-7; D perhaps matches TRBD1 (6 bases). CDR1 and CDR2 from the germline V gene are MDHEN and SYDVKM. CDR3 size: 15 residues. V lost 2 bases and J 4 bases, leaving 15 bases between the germline ends. The CDR3 loop reads CASSLTGFSSYEQYF. In DNA, the CDR3 is TGTGCCAGCAGTTTAACAGGGTTTTCGTCTTACGAGCAGTACTTC.